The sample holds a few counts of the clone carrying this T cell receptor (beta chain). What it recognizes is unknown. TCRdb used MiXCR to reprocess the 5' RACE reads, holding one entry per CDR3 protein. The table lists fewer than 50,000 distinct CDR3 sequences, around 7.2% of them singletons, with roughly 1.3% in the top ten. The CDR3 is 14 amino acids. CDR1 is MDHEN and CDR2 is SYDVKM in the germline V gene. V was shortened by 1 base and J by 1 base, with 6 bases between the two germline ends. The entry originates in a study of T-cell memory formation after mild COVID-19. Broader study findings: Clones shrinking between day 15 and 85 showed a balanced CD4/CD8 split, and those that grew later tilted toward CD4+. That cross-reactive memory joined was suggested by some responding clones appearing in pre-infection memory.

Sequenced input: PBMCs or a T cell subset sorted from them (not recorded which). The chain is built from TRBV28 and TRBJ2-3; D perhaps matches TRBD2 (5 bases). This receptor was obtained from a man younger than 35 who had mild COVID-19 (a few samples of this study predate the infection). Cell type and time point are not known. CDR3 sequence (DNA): TGTGCCAGCAGTTTATACGGGGGCACAGATACGCAGTATTTT. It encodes CASSLYGGTDTQYF.